The rows below give T cell receptor beta chains drawn from one sample of a study of shared clonotypes between healthy human individuals. The assay was immunoSEQ multiplex PCR, and TCRdb's table has in-frame clones only and misses some. The sample has about 1.1 million clones, about 80% seen once; the top ten hold approximately 0.52%. The sequenced sample consisted of memory CD4+ T cells from PBMCs. The source of these receptors is a man aged 18-30 years in good health. Some clones in this sample may be carry-over from other donors' samples. CDR3s include the opening cysteine and the closing phenylalanine or tryptophan. The D gene is left open where the match is weak. Only part of the rows carry a size: once, few, many, or a class if the clone is expanded.

clone_size: -; v_call: TRBV2; d_call: TRBD1; j_call: TRBJ1-2; cdr3_aa: CASNLSPGQGSNGYTF; cdr3_nt: TGTGCCAGCAACCTATCTCCGGGACAGGGGTCGAATGGCTACACCTTC
clone_size: -; v_call: TRBV11-3; d_call: -; j_call: TRBJ2-7; cdr3_aa: CASSPGGNEQYF; cdr3_nt: TGTGCCAGCAGCCCGGGCGGGAACGAGCAGTACTTC
clone_size: -; v_call: TRBV27; d_call: TRBD2; j_call: TRBJ2-2; cdr3_aa: CASSTNRGGRGAGELFF; cdr3_nt: TGTGCCAGCAGTACCAATCGGGGCGGGAGGGGAGCCGGGGAGCTGTTTTTT
clone_size: -; v_call: TRBV5-1; d_call: TRBD1; j_call: TRBJ2-3; cdr3_aa: CASSSTTRGLWTDTQYF; cdr3_nt: TGCGCCAGCAGCAGCACTACCAGGGGGCTGTGGACAGATACGCAGTATTTT
clone_size: -; v_call: TRBV4-3; d_call: -; j_call: TRBJ2-4; cdr3_aa: CASSLGLQKNIQYF; cdr3_nt: TGCGCCAGCAGCCTCGGGCTCCAAAAAAACATTCAGTACTTC
clone_size: -; v_call: TRBV2; d_call: -; j_call: TRBJ1-2; cdr3_aa: CASSEYRGYGYTF; cdr3_nt: TGTGCCAGCAGTGAATATAGGGGCTATGGCTACACCTTC
clone_size: once; v_call: TRBV19; d_call: -; j_call: TRBJ2-7; cdr3_aa: CASSIGQSYSYEQYF; cdr3_nt: TGTGCCAGTAGTATCGGACAGTCTTACTCCTACGAGCAGTACTTC
clone_size: -; v_call: TRBV9; d_call: -; j_call: TRBJ1-3; cdr3_aa: CASSVEWLGGTIYF; cdr3_nt: TGTGCCAGCAGCGTAGAATGGCTGGGGGGCACCATATATTTT
clone_size: -; v_call: TRBV5-4; d_call: -; j_call: TRBJ2-1; cdr3_aa: CASSLAGDPYNEQFF; cdr3_nt: TGTGCCAGCAGCTTGGCCGGGGACCCCTACAATGAGCAGTTCTTC
clone_size: -; v_call: TRBV29-1; d_call: -; j_call: TRBJ1-2; cdr3_aa: CSVGFHTF; cdr3_nt: TGCAGCGTTGGATTCCACACCTTC
clone_size: few; v_call: TRBV29-1; d_call: -; j_call: TRBJ2-3; cdr3_aa: CSVTFRGPGDTQYF; cdr3_nt: TGCAGCGTTACTTTTAGAGGGCCAGGAGATACGCAGTATTTT
clone_size: once; v_call: TRBV2; d_call: -; j_call: TRBJ2-1; cdr3_aa: CASSVTERTYNEQFF; cdr3_nt: TGTGCCAGCAGTGTAACGGAGCGGACCTACAATGAGCAGTTCTTC
clone_size: -; v_call: TRBV11-2; d_call: -; j_call: TRBJ1-1; cdr3_aa: CASSSRDISGTEAFF; cdr3_nt: TGTGCCAGCAGCTCGAGGGACATTTCGGGCACTGAAGCTTTCTTT
clone_size: few; v_call: TRBV5-1; d_call: TRBD1; j_call: TRBJ1-4; cdr3_aa: CASSLDRGGEKLFF; cdr3_nt: TGCGCCAGCAGCTTGGACAGGGGAGGGGAAAAACTGTTTTTT
clone_size: -; v_call: TRBV5-1; d_call: -; j_call: TRBJ1-2; cdr3_aa: CASSFVPPSGGYTF; cdr3_nt: TGCGCCAGCAGTTTCGTACCCCCCTCAGGCGGCTACACCTTC
clone_size: -; v_call: TRBV5-1; d_call: TRBD2; j_call: TRBJ2-3; cdr3_aa: CASSTSGITDTQYF; cdr3_nt: TGCGCCAGCAGCACTAGCGGAATCACAGATACGCAGTATTTT
clone_size: -; v_call: TRBV19; d_call: -; j_call: TRBJ1-2; cdr3_aa: CASSSTANYGYTF; cdr3_nt: TGTGCCAGTAGTTCCACAGCTAACTATGGCTACACCTTC
clone_size: few; v_call: TRBV6-1; d_call: -; j_call: TRBJ2-1; cdr3_aa: CASSEQYNEQFF; cdr3_nt: TGTGCCAGCAGTGAACAGTACAATGAGCAGTTCTTC
clone_size: -; v_call: TRBV19; d_call: -; j_call: TRBJ1-5; cdr3_aa: CASSIDGNQPQHF; cdr3_nt: TGTGCCAGTAGTATAGATGGCAATCAGCCCCAGCATTTT
clone_size: -; v_call: TRBV11-1; d_call: TRBD1; j_call: TRBJ2-7; cdr3_aa: CASRAGQGAYEQYF; cdr3_nt: TGTGCCAGCAGAGCGGGACAGGGGGCGTACGAGCAGTACTTC
clone_size: -; v_call: TRBV14; d_call: -; j_call: TRBJ2-1; cdr3_aa: CASSPLDGNEQFF; cdr3_nt: TGTGCCAGCAGCCCTTTGGACGGTAATGAGCAGTTCTTC
clone_size: -; v_call: TRBV2; d_call: -; j_call: TRBJ1-5; cdr3_aa: CASSEGQGRVSSNQPQHF; cdr3_nt: TGTGCCAGCAGTGAAGGCCAGGGACGTGTCAGTAGCAATCAGCCCCAGCATTTT
clone_size: -; v_call: TRBV2; d_call: TRBD2; j_call: TRBJ2-3; cdr3_aa: CASTGLAGADTQYF; cdr3_nt: TGTGCCAGCACCGGACTAGCGGGTGCAGATACGCAGTATTTT
clone_size: -; v_call: TRBV6-1; d_call: -; j_call: TRBJ2-5; cdr3_aa: CASSERGDNQETQYF; cdr3_nt: TGTGCCAGCAGTGAGCGGGGAGACAACCAAGAGACCCAGTACTTC
clone_size: -; v_call: TRBV28; d_call: -; j_call: TRBJ2-3; cdr3_aa: CASRPGGGTDTQYF; cdr3_nt: TGTGCCAGCAGACCCGGGGGCGGTACAGATACGCAGTATTTT
clone_size: -; v_call: TRBV5-4; d_call: -; j_call: TRBJ2-5; cdr3_aa: CASSPTGSQETQYF; cdr3_nt: TGTGCCAGCAGCCCAACTGGATCTCAAGAGACCCAGTACTTC
clone_size: -; v_call: TRBV18; d_call: -; j_call: TRBJ2-1; cdr3_aa: CASSPVDSSYNEQFF; cdr3_nt: TGTGCCAGCTCGCCAGTAGACAGCTCCTACAATGAGCAGTTCTTC
clone_size: -; v_call: TRBV15; d_call: -; j_call: TRBJ2-7; cdr3_aa: CATSRELGGGYEQYF; cdr3_nt: TGTGCCACCAGCAGAGAGCTAGGGGGGGGCTACGAGCAGTACTTC
clone_size: -; v_call: TRBV23-1; d_call: -; j_call: TRBJ1-4; cdr3_aa: CASSQSPMVCEKLFF; cdr3_nt: TGCGCCAGCAGTCAATCTCCCATGGTGTGTGAAAAACTGTTTTTT
clone_size: -; v_call: TRBV6-5; d_call: -; j_call: TRBJ1-1; cdr3_aa: CASTISHGTEAFF; cdr3_nt: TGTGCCAGCACCATCTCTCATGGGACTGAAGCTTTCTTT
clone_size: -; v_call: TRBV28; d_call: TRBD2; j_call: TRBJ2-3; cdr3_aa: CASSRGTSGRAWTDTQYF; cdr3_nt: TGTGCCAGCAGCCGGGGGACTAGCGGGAGGGCCTGGACAGATACGCAGTATTTT
clone_size: -; v_call: TRBV5-1; d_call: -; j_call: TRBJ2-3; cdr3_aa: CASSLVATLPTDTQYF; cdr3_nt: TGCGCCAGCAGCTTGGTGGCCACATTGCCCACAGATACGCAGTATTTT
clone_size: few; v_call: TRBV5-4; d_call: -; j_call: TRBJ2-5; cdr3_aa: CASSLGTERETQYF; cdr3_nt: TGTGCCAGCAGCTTGGGGACGGAGAGAGAGACCCAGTACTTC
clone_size: -; v_call: TRBV4-1; d_call: -; j_call: TRBJ2-6; cdr3_aa: CASREDQISGANVLTF; cdr3_nt: TGCGCCAGCAGGGAGGATCAAATCTCTGGGGCCAACGTCCTGACTTTC
clone_size: -; v_call: TRBV28; d_call: -; j_call: TRBJ1-1; cdr3_aa: CASRSKTGYLNAEAFF; cdr3_nt: TGTGCCAGCAGGTCAAAAACAGGGTATTTGAACGCTGAAGCTTTCTTT
clone_size: -; v_call: TRBV28; d_call: TRBD1; j_call: TRBJ2-7; cdr3_aa: CASSQGVSTYEQYF; cdr3_nt: TGTGCCAGCAGCCAGGGGGTATCGACCTACGAGCAGTACTTC